Presented here are 28 T cell receptor beta chains from one specimen sequenced in a study of T cells in Graves' hyperthyroidism and ophthalmopathy. Amplified TCR beta CDR3 regions derived from RNA transcripts. An initial round of RT-PCR targeting the TCR CDR3 relied on the HTBI primer set. TCRdb reprocessed the multiplex PCR reads via MiXCR and lists one record per CDR3 protein. The table records 500,000 or so distinct CDR3 sequences, approximately 16% of them present only once. Sequenced: blood. These receptor sequences come from a woman in her 30s with Graves' ophthalmopathy.

This clonotype was counted a few times. The chain employs TRBV28 and TRBJ1-5; possible D gene TRBD1, 5 bases. Per the germline V gene, CDR1 is MDHEN and CDR2 is SYDVKM. Between the trimmed V and J ends, which lost 1 base and 2 bases, there was a span of 12 bases. The CDR3 length is 16 residues. The chain's CDR3 is CASSLYRKGGNQPQHF. The CDR3 nucleotides read TGTGCCAGCAGTTTATACAGGAAAGGGGGCAATCAGCCCCAGCATTTT.

The CDR3 is CASSSGQGANTGELFF. The CDR3 DNA sequence: TGTGCCAGCAGCTCAGGACAGGGGGCGAACACCGGGGAGCTGTTTTTT. The rearrangement links TRBV7-6 to TRBJ2-2; 10 bases map to TRBD1. V lost 4 bases, J lost 0 bases, and 2 bases stayed unmatched. The length of the CDR3 is 16 residues. Germline CDR1 reads SGHVS; CDR2 reads FNYEAQ.

The chain couples TRBV14 to TRBJ1-2, with 11 positions matching TRBD1. CDR1 is SGHDN, CDR2 FVKESK, per germline. Germline trimming cut 4 bases from V and 3 bases from J; bases unmatched to any gene: 1. CDR3 length equals 14 residues. The CDR3 spells CASSRDRGDYGYTF. The CDR3 region has the DNA TGTGCCAGCAGCCGGGACAGGGGGGACTATGGCTACACCTTC.

The chain recombines TRBV2 with TRBJ1-5; D gene uncertain. Germline V lookup: CDR1 SNHLY, CDR2 FYNNEI. The ends were cut back, 6 bases at V and 2 bases at J, with 11 bases in the middle. This CDR3 has 14 residues. The CDR3 region is CASSSPGRNQPQHF. The DNA for the CDR3 is TGTGCCAGCAGCTCCCCCGGGCGCAATCAGCCCCAGCATTTT.

A word on this clonotype: A much larger clone differs from this one at a single base, so this may be a read error. V usage is TRBV27 and J usage is TRBJ2-7; no clear D. V gave up 4 bases and J gave up 3 bases, with 10 bases separating them. Germline values: CDR1 MNHEY, CDR2 SMNVEV (reference sequence). This CDR3 is built from 13 residues. The CDR3 DNA reads TGTGCCAGCAGTTCGGCTAGACGCTACGAGCAGTACTTC. Translation: CASSSARRYEQYF.

This clonotype was counted many times. In DNA, the CDR3 is TGCGCCAGCAGCTTGGGTGGGATGAGCAATCAGCCCCAGCATTTT. It is translated as CASSLGGMSNQPQHF. V is TRBV5-1 and J is TRBJ1-5, with D unclear. This CDR3 contains 15 residues. From germline, CDR1 is SGHRS and CDR2 YFSETQ. V dropped 0 bases and J dropped 1 base, with 8 bases sitting between them.

This clonotype was recorded at least ten times. This sequence joins TRBV7-6 and TRBJ1-1; no definite D call. The CDR3 covers 16 residues. V was cut by 4 bases and J by 0 bases, with 15 bases left in between. Germline V gives CDR1 SGHVS, CDR2 FNYEAQ. The CDR3 loop reads CASSYRAEAMNTEAFF. The CDR3 DNA sequence: TGTGCCAGCAGCTATCGGGCCGAAGCCATGAACACTGAAGCTTTCTTT.

There are many counts of this clonotype. The V call is TRBV7-2, the J call TRBJ2-7, with a tentative D call TRBD1 (6 bases). V lost 7 bases to trimming and J lost 2 bases, with 21 bases between them. CDR3 size: 16 residues. Looked up from germline, CDR1 is SGHTA and CDR2 is FQGNSA. The CDR3 DNA follows: TGTGCCAGCAAGAGTGGTCGAGCGGACAGCGCCTACGAGCAGTACTTC. It codes for CASKSGRADSAYEQYF.

The chain combines TRBV25-1 with TRBJ1-4; D not certain. The CDR3 has 11 residues. The V end lost 10 bases, the J end lost 7 bases, and 10 bases lay between the germline ends. The germline gives CDR1 MGHDK, CDR2 SYGVNS. CDR3 sequence: CAIPLREKLFF. The CDR3 bases are TGTGCCATCCCCCTACGTGAAAAACTGTTTTTT.

This clonotype was recorded at least ten times. The chain couples TRBV9 to TRBJ2-5, with D perhaps given as TRBD1 or TRBD2 (5 bases each). Germline CDR1 is SGDLS and CDR2 is YYNGEE. V dropped 0 bases and J dropped 3 bases, with 9 bases sitting between them. This CDR3 spans 14 amino acids. The CDR3 here is CASSVGDQKETQYF. CDR3 sequence (DNA): TGTGCCAGCAGCGTAGGGGACCAAAAAGAGACCCAGTACTTC.

The chain combines TRBV4-3 with TRBJ2-2; TRBD2 matches at 8 bases. J gave up 7 bases and V 2 bases, and 9 bases lay outside the gene matches. Germline CDR1 and CDR2: LGHNA and YSLEER. CDR3 length: 16 residues. CDR3 DNA sequence: TGCGCCAGCAGCCAACCCCGGGCTAGCGGGTACGGGGAGCTGTTTTTT. This gives the protein CASSQPRASGYGELFF.

A few counts support this clonotype. The chain carries TRBV3-1 and TRBJ2-3, with 7 bases identical to TRBD1. CDR1 is LGHDT, CDR2 YNNKEL, per germline (reference sequence). V lost 4 bases and J lost 0; bases outside the gene matches: 4. The CDR3 is made up of 15 amino acids. CDR3 DNA: TGTGCCAGCAGCCCCGGGACAGATAGCACAGATACGCAGTATTTT. Translation: CASSPGTDSTDTQYF.

This clonotype was detected a few times. A read error may produce the germline difference seen at one junction end. The chain employs TRBV7-6 and TRBJ2-7, with a tentative D call TRBD2 (6 bases). This CDR3 has 14 amino acids. From germline, CDR1 is SGHVS and CDR2 FNYEAQ. DNA for the CDR3: TGTGCCACCAGCTTCGGCGGGGCCCCCTACGAGCAGTACTTC. Amino acids: CATSFGGAPYEQYF.

This clonotype was recorded many times. The chain combines TRBV30 with TRBJ1-1, with a weak D call TRBD1 (5 bases). V was shortened by 0 bases and J by 4 bases, with 9 bases between the two germline ends. This CDR3 is 13 amino acids long. Germline assignment: CDR1 GTSNPN and CDR2 SVGIG (reference sequence). CDR3 region: CAWSVYGGTEAFF. The CDR3 DNA follows: TGTGCCTGGAGTGTATATGGGGGCACTGAAGCTTTCTTT.

The chain joins TRBV7-3 to TRBJ2-3; D gene unclear. Germline CDR1 is SGHTA and CDR2 is FQGTGA. The CDR3 spans 14 residues. V lost 5 bases, J lost 4 bases, and 13 bases lay in between. CDR3 sequence (DNA): TGTGCCAGCAGCCTATCAGCCTGGCCAGATACGCAGTATTTT. This translates into CASSLSAWPDTQYF.

This sequence joins TRBV27 and TRBJ2-2; 9 bases match TRBD2. Germline V CDR1 and CDR2: MNHEY, SMNVEV (reference sequence). The CDR3 is 15 amino acids. J lost 5 bases, V lost 6 bases, and 7 bases had no gene match. The CDR3 nucleotides are TGTGCCAGCAGCTCACTAGCGGGTGGGACCGGGGAGCTGTTTTTT. Amino acids: CASSSLAGGTGELFF.

This clonotype has more than one count but fewer than ten. The chain joins TRBV7-3 to TRBJ2-4, with 11 positions matching TRBD1. The junction had 3 bases not matched to a gene; V was cut back by 2 bases and J by 6 bases. CDR1 and CDR2 from the germline V gene are SGHTA and FQGTGA. The CDR3 contains 15 residues. Written as DNA, the CDR3 is TGTGCCAGCAGCTTAGAGGGGACAGGGGGAAACATTCAGTACTTC. It encodes CASSLEGTGGNIQYF. The full variable domain, with the rest looked up from reference TRBV7-3 and TRBJ2-4, is GAGVSQTPSNKVTEKGKYVELRCDPISGHTALYWYRQSLGQGPEFLIYFQGTGAADDSGLPNDRFFAVRPEGSVSTLKIQRTERGDSAVYLCASSLEGTGGNIQYFGAGTRLSVL.

This clonotype came up many times. This chain joins TRBV30 and TRBJ1-1; no clear D gene. The CDR3 length is 12 residues. Germline V lookup: CDR1 GTSNPN, CDR2 SVGIG (reference sequence). The V gene lost 2 bases and the J gene lost 1 base, with 5 bases spanning the gap. The CDR3 is CAWSPGNTEAFF. CDR3 bases: TGTGCCTGGAGTCCCGGGAACACTGAAGCTTTCTTT.

A word on this clonotype: This may be a read error, as it is one base from a much larger clone. CDR3 in DNA: TGTGCCAGCAGTTCTTTTGTTGGGGGCAATGAGCAGTTCTTC. This encodes CASSSFVGGNEQFF. The J gene is TRBJ2-1, the V gene TRBV12-3 or TRBV12-4, with D perhaps matching TRBD1 or TRBD2 (5 bases each). This CDR3 comprises 14 residues. V lost 4 bases, J lost 6 bases, and 13 bases lay in between.

V is TRBV5-6 and J is TRBJ2-7; the match to TRBD2 covers 11 bases. Germline trimming cut 0 bases from V and 4 bases from J; bases unmatched to any gene: 6. The CDR3 totals 16 residues. Per the germline V gene, CDR1 is SGHDT and CDR2 is YYEEEE. Written as DNA, the CDR3 is TGTGCCAGCAGCTTGGTCACGACTAGCGGGGTATACGAGCAGTACTTC. Protein: CASSLVTTSGVYEQYF.

The rearrangement joins TRBV4-3 to TRBJ2-2; TRBD1 is a possible D gene (6 bases). V was trimmed by 3 bases and J by 0 bases, leaving 11 bases between them. This CDR3 has 16 amino acids. Germline CDR1 reads LGHNA; CDR2 reads YSLEER. This chain's CDR3 is CASSHRGHPNTGELFF. The CDR3 region has the DNA TGCGCCAGCAGCCACCGGGGACACCCGAACACCGGGGAGCTGTTTTTT.

This clonotype was observed a few times. The rearrangement links TRBV5-6 to TRBJ2-1, with D perhaps matching TRBD1 or TRBD2 (5 bases each). Germline V gene data show CDR1 as SGHDT and CDR2 as YYEEEE. The CDR3 covers 15 residues. Trimming stripped 6 bases from V and 0 bases from J, with 13 bases between. Written as DNA, the CDR3 is TGTGCCAGCATCCACTGGGGGAGCTCCTACAATGAGCAGTTCTTC. Its protein product is CASIHWGSSYNEQFF.

Only a few counts were recorded for this clonotype. CDR3 DNA sequence: TGTGCCAGCAGCTTACAACAGATAGGTCGAAACACCATATATTTT. Translating it yields CASSLQQIGRNTIYF. This rearrangement joins TRBV7-9 to TRBJ1-3, with D unresolved. CDR1 is SEHNR and CDR2 is FQNEAQ in the germline V gene (reference sequence). V gave up 2 bases and J gave up 5 bases, with 13 bases separating them. This CDR3 comprises 15 residues.

This clonotype was counted a few times. The junction and the germline gene differ at one end; a read error may be behind it. The chain is built from TRBV27 and TRBJ2-7; 13 bases fit TRBD2. The CDR3 has 15 residues. Germline CDR1 MNHEY, CDR2 SMNVEV (reference sequence). For the CDR3, the DNA is TGTGTCAGCAGTCAACTAGCGGGAGGGCCGGGCGAGCAGTACTTC. Translated: CVSSQLAGGPGEQYF.

This clonotype was recorded at least ten times. The chain carries TRBV6-2 or TRBV6-3 and TRBJ2-7; D call uncertain. The CDR3 extends over 16 amino acids. Germline CDR1 MNHEY, CDR2 SVGEGT. Trimming took off 6 bases at V and 3 bases at J, with 21 bases between the two ends. CDR3 protein: CASRRDNPYRLYEQYF. DNA of the CDR3: TGTGCCAGCAGGAGAGACAACCCCTATCGGCTCTACGAGCAGTACTTC.

In this sample, this clonotype turned up a few times. A much larger clone lies one base from this, so it may be a read error. V usage is TRBV3-1 and J usage is TRBJ2-3; D not resolved. Trimming left V 5 bases short and J 6 bases short, with 9 bases between. The CDR3 is 12 residues long. Germline V CDR1 and CDR2: LGHDT, YNNKEL (reference sequence). CDR3 DNA: TGTGCCAGCAGCTCCCGGTGGGATACGCAGTATTTT. Residues: CASSSRWDTQYF.

There are many counts of this clonotype. This chain connects TRBV3-1 to TRBJ2-2; weak D call: TRBD2 (5 bases). Germline CDR1 and CDR2: LGHDT and YNNKEL (reference sequence). The V end was cut by 1 base, the J end by 4 bases, with 7 bases between. The CDR3 totals 14 residues. In DNA, the CDR3 is TGTGCCAGCAGCCAAGTACTAGGCACCGGGGAGCTGTTTTTT. Translating it yields CASSQVLGTGELFF.

This clonotype appeared a few times. This sequence joins TRBV6-2 or TRBV6-3 and TRBJ2-3; TRBD2 aligns across 8 bases. CDR3 length: 16 amino acids. Germline V lookup: CDR1 MNHEY, CDR2 SVGEGT. Trimming cost V 5 bases and J 0 bases; bases outside gene matches: 7. The CDR3 DNA reads TGTGCCAGCAGTCTGATTCCTAGCGGGAGCACAGATACGCAGTATTTT. Its translation: CASSLIPSGSTDTQYF.